A single T cell receptor (beta chain) is shown here with its context. The record originates from a study of shared clonotypes between healthy human individuals. Study-level information: Plates per donor: three CD4 naive, three CD4 memory, two CD8 naive, one CD8 memory.

The V segment lost 4 bases and the J segment 5 bases; nucleotides outside the gene matches: 5. Per the germline V gene, CDR1 is SGHNT and CDR2 is YYREEE (reference sequence). The CDR3 is 14 residues long. The CD4+ fraction was divided into a CD45RA+ naive subset and a CD45RA-negative memory subset. Sequenced by immunoSEQ multiplex PCR; TCRdb stores in-frame clones only, minus some. Among approximately 1.4 million clones listed, 98% were seen once. The sequence was obtained from a man aged 25-45 years in good health. The V call is TRBV5-4, the J call TRBJ2-2; 7 positions match TRBD2. Sequenced input: naive CD4+ T cells sorted from blood. Subset described: CD45RA+ positively selected. The CDR3 loop reads CASSPGGGTGELFF. CDR3 sequence (DNA): TGTGCCAGCAGCCCCGGGGGAGGGACCGGGGAGCTGTTTTTT.